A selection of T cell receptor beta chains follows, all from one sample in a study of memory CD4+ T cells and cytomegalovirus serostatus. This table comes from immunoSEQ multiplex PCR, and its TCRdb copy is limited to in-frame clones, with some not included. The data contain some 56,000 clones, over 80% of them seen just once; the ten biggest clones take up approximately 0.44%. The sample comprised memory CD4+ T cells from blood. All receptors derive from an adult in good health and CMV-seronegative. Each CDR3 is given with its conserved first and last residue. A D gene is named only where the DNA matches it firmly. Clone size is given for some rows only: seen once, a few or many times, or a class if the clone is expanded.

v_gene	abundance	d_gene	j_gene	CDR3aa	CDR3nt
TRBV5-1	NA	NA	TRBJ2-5	CASSLGLTAETQYF	TGCGCCAGCAGCTTGGGACTGACCGCGGAGACCCAGTACTTC
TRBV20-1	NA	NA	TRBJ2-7	CSAATEYEQYF	TGCAGTGCTGCCACCGAGTACGAGCAGTACTTC
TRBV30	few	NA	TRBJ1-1	CAWRSTPRRAFF	TGTGCCTGGAGAAGTACCCCTCGGAGGGCTTTCTTT
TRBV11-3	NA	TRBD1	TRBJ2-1	CASSLEGTGGFGEQFF	TGTGCCAGCAGCTTAGAGGGGACAGGGGGCTTCGGGGAGCAGTTCTTC
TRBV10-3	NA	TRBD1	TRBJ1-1	CAITREKTGDTEAFF	TGTGCCATCACCCGAGAGAAGACAGGGGACACTGAAGCTTTCTTT
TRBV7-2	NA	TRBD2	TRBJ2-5	CASSSSGGTTQYF	TGTGCCAGCAGCTCTAGCGGGGGAACGACCCAGTACTTC
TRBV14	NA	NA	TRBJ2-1	CASSPRGNYNEQFF	TGTGCCAGCAGCCCGAGGGGGAACTACAATGAGCAGTTCTTC
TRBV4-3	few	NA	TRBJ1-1	CASRLQLNTEAFF	TGCGCCAGCAGATTACAACTGAACACTGAAGCTTTCTTT
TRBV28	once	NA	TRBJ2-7	CASSSPGLTTYEQYF	TGTGCCAGCAGTAGCCCGGGACTGACCACCTACGAGCAGTACTTC
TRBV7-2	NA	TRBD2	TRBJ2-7	CASGTGGYEQYF	TGTGCCAGCGGGACGGGGGGCTACGAGCAGTACTTC
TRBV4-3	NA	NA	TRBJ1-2	CASSQDAGAYGYTF	TGCGCCAGCAGCCAAGATGCAGGGGCCTATGGCTACACCTTC
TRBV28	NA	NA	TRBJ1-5	CASSPDSNQPQHF	TGTGCCAGCAGTCCGGACAGCAATCAGCCCCAGCATTTT
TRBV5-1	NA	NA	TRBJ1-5	CASSLEGNSNQPQHF	TGCGCCAGCAGCTTGGAAGGGAATAGCAATCAGCCCCAGCATTTT
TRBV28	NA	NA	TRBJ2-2	CASSLSGYTGELFF	TGTGCCAGCAGTCTCAGTGGGTACACCGGGGAGCTGTTTTTT
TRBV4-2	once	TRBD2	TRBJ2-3	CASSQDLQGGSTDTQYF	TGTGCCAGCAGCCAAGATCTCCAGGGAGGGAGCACAGATACGCAGTATTTT
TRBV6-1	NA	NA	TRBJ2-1	CASSETRVLAYNEQFF	TGTGCCAGCAGTGAAACGAGGGTTTTAGCCTACAATGAGCAGTTCTTC
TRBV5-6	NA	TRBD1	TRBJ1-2	CASSPGTGGRNYGYTF	TGTGCCAGCAGCCCCGGGACAGGGGGCAGGAACTATGGCTACACCTTC
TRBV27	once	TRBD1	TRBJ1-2	CASSFGTAYGYTF	TGTGCCAGCAGTTTTGGGACAGCCTATGGCTACACCTTC
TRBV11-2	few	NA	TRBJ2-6	CASSALSVRGRRGANVLTF	TGTGCCAGCAGCGCCCTATCAGTCCGGGGGCGAAGGGGGGCCAACGTCCTGACTTTC
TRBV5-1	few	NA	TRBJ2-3	CASSLESDTQYF	TGCGCCAGCAGCCTCGAATCAGATACGCAGTATTTT
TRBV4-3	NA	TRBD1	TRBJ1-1	CASSRSTGGNTEAFF	TGCGCCAGCAGCCGCAGCACAGGGGGCAACACTGAAGCTTTCTTT
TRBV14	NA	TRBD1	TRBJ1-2	CASSVDRVYGYTF	TGTGCCAGCAGCGTGGACAGGGTCTATGGCTACACCTTC
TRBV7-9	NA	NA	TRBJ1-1	CASSGRVAPNTEAFF	TGTGCCAGCAGCGGCCGGGTGGCCCCCAACACTGAAGCTTTCTTT
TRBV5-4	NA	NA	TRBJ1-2	CASSLEDRTIGYTF	TGTGCCAGCAGCTTGGAAGACAGAACGATTGGCTACACCTTC
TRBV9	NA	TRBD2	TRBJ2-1	CASSVGRASGGDNEQFF	TGTGCCAGCAGCGTAGGAAGGGCTAGCGGGGGGGATAATGAGCAGTTCTTC
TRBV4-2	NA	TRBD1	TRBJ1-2	CASSPSGQEANYGYTF	TGTGCCAGCAGCCCCTCGGGACAGGAAGCTAACTATGGCTACACCTTC
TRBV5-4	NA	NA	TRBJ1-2	CASWGNYGYTF	TGTGCCAGCTGGGGTAACTATGGCTACACCTTC
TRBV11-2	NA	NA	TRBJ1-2	CASSLGVSYGYTF	TGTGCCAGCAGCTTAGGGGTTAGCTATGGCTACACCTTC
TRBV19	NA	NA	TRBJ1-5	CASTQGSPRPQHF	TGTGCCAGTACCCAGGGTTCACCGCGGCCCCAGCATTTT
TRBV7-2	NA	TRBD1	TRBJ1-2	CASSAGTGQLYGYTF	TGTGCCAGCAGCGCAGGGACAGGGCAACTCTATGGCTACACCTTC
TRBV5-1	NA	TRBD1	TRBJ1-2	CASSRDSNYGYTF	TGCGCCAGCAGCCGGGACAGCAACTATGGCTACACCTTC
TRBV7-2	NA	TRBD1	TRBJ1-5	CASSLGQGPGQPQHF	TGTGCCAGCAGCCTAGGACAGGGGCCAGGGCAGCCCCAGCATTTT
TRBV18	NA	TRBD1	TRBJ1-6	CASSLGQGDGSPLHF	TGTGCCAGCTCGCTTGGACAGGGGGACGGTTCACCCCTCCACTTT
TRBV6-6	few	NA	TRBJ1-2	CASSYKDNYGYTF	TGTGCCAGCAGTTATAAAGATAACTATGGCTACACCTTC
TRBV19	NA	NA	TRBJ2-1	CASSARTASLYNEQFF	TGTGCCAGTAGTGCCAGGACAGCTTCTCTGTACAATGAGCAGTTCTTC
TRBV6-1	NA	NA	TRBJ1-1	CASSEEIEAFF	TGTGCCAGCAGTGAAGAGATTGAAGCTTTCTTT
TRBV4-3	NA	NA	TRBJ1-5	CASSQDAGGNQPQHF	TGCGCCAGCAGCCAAGACGCAGGGGGCAATCAGCCCCAGCATTTT
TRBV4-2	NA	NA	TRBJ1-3	CASSQGPSSGNTIYF	TGTGCCAGCAGCCAAGGACCGAGCTCTGGAAACACCATATATTTT
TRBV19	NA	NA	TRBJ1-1	CASSTPPGRGPRRMNTEAFF	TGTGCCAGTAGTACCCCCCCGGGCAGGGGTCCTCGGCGTATGAACACTGAAGCTTTCTTT
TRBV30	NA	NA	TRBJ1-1	CAWNRGLTEAFF	TGTGCCTGGAACCGCGGCCTGACTGAAGCTTTCTTT
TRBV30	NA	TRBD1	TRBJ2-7	CAGRTGGEQYF	TGTGCCGGGAGGACAGGGGGCGAGCAGTACTTC
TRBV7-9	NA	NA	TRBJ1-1	CASSLDSRRDEAFF	TGTGCCAGCAGCTTAGATAGTAGGAGGGATGAAGCTTTCTTT
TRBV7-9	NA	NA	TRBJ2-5	CASSPTAVQETQYF	TGTGCCAGCAGCCCGACGGCCGTTCAAGAGACCCAGTACTTC
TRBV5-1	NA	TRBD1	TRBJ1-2	CASSWDRGEGGYTF	TGCGCCAGCAGCTGGGACAGGGGAGAAGGAGGCTACACCTTC
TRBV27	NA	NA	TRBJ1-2	CASSTRDGRYGYTF	TGTGCCAGCAGTACTCGGGATGGAAGATATGGCTACACCTTC
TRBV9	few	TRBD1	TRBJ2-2	CASSVGGTGGTGELFF	TGTGCCAGCAGCGTAGGGGGGACAGGGGGCACCGGGGAGCTGTTTTTT
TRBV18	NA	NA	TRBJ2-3	CASSGGQSTDTQYF	TGTGCCAGCTCGGGCGGACAGAGCACAGATACGCAGTATTTT
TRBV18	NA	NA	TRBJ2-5	CASSQSQRETQYF	TGTGCCAGCTCACAAAGCCAGAGGGAGACCCAGTACTTC
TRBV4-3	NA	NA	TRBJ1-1	CASSQGVQLNTEAFF	TGCGCCAGCAGCCAAGGGGTCCAGCTGAACACTGAAGCTTTCTTT
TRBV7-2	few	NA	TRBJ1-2	CASSIRTDGYTF	TGTGCCAGCAGCATAAGGACAGATGGCTACACCTTC
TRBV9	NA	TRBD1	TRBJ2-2	CASSASAPGQFSTGELFF	TGTGCCAGCAGCGCCTCGGCCCCGGGACAGTTCTCAACCGGGGAGCTGTTTTTT
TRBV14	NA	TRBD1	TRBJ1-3	CASSQGQISGNTIYF	TGTGCCAGCAGCCAGGGACAGATCTCTGGAAACACCATATATTTT
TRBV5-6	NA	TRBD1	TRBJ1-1	CASSRGRGLTNTEAFF	TGTGCCAGCAGCAGGGGGAGGGGGCTGACGAACACTGAAGCTTTCTTT
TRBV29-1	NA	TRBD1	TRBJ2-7	CSANRGNEQYF	TGCAGCGCAAACAGGGGGAACGAGCAGTACTTC
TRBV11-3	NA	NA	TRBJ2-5	CASSLAKGGRETQYF	TGTGCCAGCAGCCTCGCGAAGGGGGGGCGAGAGACCCAGTACTTC
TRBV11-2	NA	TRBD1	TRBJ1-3	CASSSNRGSSGNTIYF	TGTGCCAGCAGCTCCAACAGGGGGTCCTCTGGAAACACCATATATTTT
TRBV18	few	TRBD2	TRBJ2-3	CASSPGLAGVITDTQYF	TGTGCCAGCTCCCCGGGACTAGCGGGGGTAATAACAGATACGCAGTATTTT